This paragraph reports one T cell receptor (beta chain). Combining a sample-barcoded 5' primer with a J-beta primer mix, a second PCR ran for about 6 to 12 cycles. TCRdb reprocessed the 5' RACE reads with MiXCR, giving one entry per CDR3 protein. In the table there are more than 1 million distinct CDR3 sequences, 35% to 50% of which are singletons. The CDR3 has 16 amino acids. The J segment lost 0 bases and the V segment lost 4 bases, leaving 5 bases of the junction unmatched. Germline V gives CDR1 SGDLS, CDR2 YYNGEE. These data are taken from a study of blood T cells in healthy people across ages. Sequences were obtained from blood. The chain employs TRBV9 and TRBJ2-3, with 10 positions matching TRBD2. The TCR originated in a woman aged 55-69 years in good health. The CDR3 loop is CASSLAGAASTDTQYF. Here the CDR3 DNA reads TGTGCCAGCAGCCTAGCGGGGGCCGCTAGCACAGATACGCAGTATTTT.